The 3 T cell receptor beta chains reported below all come from one sample, sequenced in a study of cytomegalovirus exposure and HLA in healthy donors. Both 60 Vbeta primers and 13 Jbeta primers went into the PCR. The method was immunoSEQ multiplex PCR; TCRdb's version includes in-frame clones alone and lacks a portion of them. Here the sample spans over 150,000 clones, roughly 80% being singletons. The sequencing input was PBMCs. These receptors came from a man younger than 45 in good health and CMV-seronegative.

The chain recombines TRBV7-9 with TRBJ2-2; tentative D call: TRBD1 (5 bases). Trimming stripped 6 bases from V and 3 bases from J, with 20 bases between. The length of the CDR3 is 17 residues. Germline V gives CDR1 SEHNR, CDR2 FQNEAQ (reference sequence). The CDR3 nucleotides read TGTGCCAGCAGAGGGCAGACCCCCCCAGGGCACACCGGGGAGCTGTTTTTT. Translation gives CASRGQTPPGHTGELFF.

This clone appeared a single time. V usage is TRBV5-1 and J usage is TRBJ2-7; a weak D match, TRBD1 (5 bases). CDR3 length equals 15 residues. Trimming removed 0 bases at V and 0 bases at J, with 10 bases between. The germline V gene encodes CDR1 SGHRS and CDR2 YFSETQ. As DNA, the CDR3 is TGCGCCAGCAGCTTGGCCGAAGGGGCCTCCTACGAGCAGTACTTC. Translated, it gives CASSLAEGASYEQYF.

V and J are TRBV2 and TRBJ1-2, with D uncertain. Germline CDR1 is SNHLY and CDR2 is FYNNEI. The CDR3 has 15 residues. The V and J ends lost 7 bases and 2 bases respectively, with 17 bases between them. The CDR3 sequence is CASTPGGKINYGYTF. The DNA for the CDR3 is TGTGCCAGCACCCCCGGAGGAAAAATAAACTATGGCTACACCTTC.